Listed below are T cell receptor beta chains from one sample, sequenced in a study of shared clonotypes between healthy human individuals. The protocol was immunoSEQ multiplex PCR, while the TCRdb copy is restricted to in-frame clones and leaves out a portion. This sample has roughly 1,800,000 clones, with about 94% found just once. Source material: naive CD8+ T cells sorted from blood. These TCRs come from a young man in good health. The CDR3 runs from the conserved cysteine through the conserved F or W. The D gene is left open where the match is weak. Size tells how often a clone was seen (once, few, many) or the class of an expanded clone, and some rows leave it out.

TRBV7-6	TRBJ2-3	TRBD1	.	14	CASSRTGDSDTQYF	TGTGCCAGCAGCCGGACAGGGGACTCAGATACGCAGTATTTT
TRBV10-3	TRBJ1-1	.	.	15	CAINSGEEGNTEAFF	TGTGCCATCAATTCAGGGGAAGAGGGGAACACTGAAGCTTTCTTT
TRBV6-1	TRBJ2-3	.	.	17	CASSERPRPDWEDTQYF	TGTGCCAGCAGTGAACGGCCTAGGCCGGATTGGGAAGATACGCAGTATTTT
TRBV28	TRBJ2-6	.	.	18	CASSVPLDRISGANVLTF	TGTGCCAGCAGTGTCCCTTTGGACAGAATCTCTGGGGCCAACGTCCTGACTTTC
TRBV27	TRBJ2-7	TRBD2	.	15	CASSLRLAGFYEQYF	TGTGCCAGCAGCCTACGACTAGCGGGTTTCTACGAGCAGTACTTC
TRBV7-9	TRBJ2-1	.	once	12	CATFAPPHEQFF	TGTGCCACCTTTGCTCCCCCCCATGAGCAGTTCTTC
TRBV5-1	TRBJ2-2	.	.	19	CASSSTQRALYANTGELFF	TGCGCCAGTTCTTCTACACAGCGGGCCTTATATGCGAACACCGGGGAGCTGTTTTTT
TRBV28	TRBJ1-4	TRBD1	.	17	CASSSRGQGSFDEKLFF	TGTGCCAGCAGTTCTCGGGGACAGGGAAGTTTTGATGAAAAACTGTTTTTT
TRBV2	TRBJ1-2	.	.	12	CASSSQQVGYTF	TGTGCCAGCAGTTCACAACAGGTCGGCTACACCTTC
TRBV27	TRBJ2-3	.	.	15	CASSSRQGPSDTQYF	TGTGCCAGCAGTTCTCGGCAGGGACCGTCAGATACGCAGTATTTT
TRBV5-4	TRBJ1-6	.	once	15	CASSFWQGDNSPLHF	TGTGCCAGCAGCTTCTGGCAGGGAGATAATTCACCCCTCCACTTT
TRBV19	TRBJ1-2	.	.	13	CASSWGVNYGYTF	TGTGCCAGTAGCTGGGGGGTTAACTATGGCTACACCTTC
TRBV27	TRBJ2-1	TRBD2	.	15	CASSLGLAGDNEQFF	TGTGCCAGCAGTTTAGGACTAGCCGGAGACAATGAGCAGTTCTTC
TRBV9	TRBJ1-1	.	.	13	CASSVGDSTEAFF	TGTGCCAGCAGCGTAGGCGACAGCACTGAAGCTTTCTTT
TRBV30	TRBJ1-4	.	.	11	CAWSGGEKLFF	TGTGCCTGGAGTGGAGGGGAAAAACTGTTTTTT
TRBV28	TRBJ1-2	.	.	13	CASSPRMEGGYTF	TGTGCCAGCAGTCCCAGGATGGAAGGAGGCTACACCTTC
TRBV5-6	TRBJ2-7	.	.	15	CASSLWGSTSYEQYF	TGTGCCAGCAGCTTGTGGGGGTCGACCTCCTACGAGCAGTACTTC
TRBV15	TRBJ1-1	TRBD1	.	15	CATSRGTGGLTEAFF	TGTGCCACCAGCAGGGGGACAGGGGGCCTCACTGAAGCTTTCTTT
TRBV27	TRBJ1-2	.	.	14	CASSSIGGADGYTF	TGTGCCAGCAGTTCTATAGGGGGGGCTGATGGCTACACCTTC
TRBV14	TRBJ2-2	.	.	13	CASSQGLTGELFF	TGTGCCAGCAGCCAAGGCCTCACCGGGGAGCTGTTTTTT
TRBV15	TRBJ1-2	.	.	15	CATSNVPSGGVGYTF	TGTGCCACCAGCAACGTCCCATCGGGTGGAGTTGGCTACACCTTC
TRBV7-6	TRBJ2-1	.	.	13	CASSFAPEDEQFF	TGTGCCAGCAGTTTTGCCCCGGAGGATGAGCAGTTCTTC